This passage covers 11 T cell receptor beta chains from one sample sequenced in a study of Graves' ophthalmopathy and Graves' hyperthyroidism. TCR beta CDR3 amplification used RNA transcripts. RT-PCR with HTBI primers came first, then second-round multiplex PCR. TCRdb redid the calling of the multiplex PCR reads with MiXCR, one entry per CDR3 protein. The table lists a few hundred thousand distinct CDR3 sequences, about a sixth of them singletons, with 2.4% in the top ten. The sequencing input was peripheral blood. The receptors derive from an adult woman with stable Graves' hyperthyroidism.

This clonotype appeared many times. The chain has TRBV6-1 and TRBJ1-1; D is unclear. The CDR3 spans 14 residues. V was pared by 5 bases and J by 1 base, with 11 bases between. The germline V gene encodes CDR1 MNHNS and CDR2 SASEGT. The CDR3 DNA reads as TGTGCCAGCAGTCCCTCAGGAGCGAACACTGAAGCTTTCTTT. This translates into CASSPSGANTEAFF.

The chain has TRBV6-1 and TRBJ1-2; D might be TRBD1 (6 bases). This CDR3 is built from 16 residues. Per the germline V gene, CDR1 is MNHNS and CDR2 is SASEGT. Trimming shortened V by 6 bases and J by 7 bases, and 24 bases separated the two germline ends. The CDR3 here is CASSGFRDIQPPGYTF. The DNA for the CDR3 is TGTGCCAGCAGCGGATTCCGGGACATACAACCTCCTGGCTACACCTTC.

The sample holds many counts of this clonotype. The chain employs TRBV20-1 and TRBJ2-7; 11 bases are a match to TRBD2. The germline gives CDR1 DFQATT, CDR2 SNEGSKA (reference sequence). V trimming: 2 bases; J trimming: 2 bases; junction bases outside the gene matches: 11. CDR3 length equals 17 residues. The DNA of the CDR3 is TGCAGTGCTAGACACCTAATCACTAGCGGGAGTCCCTACGAGCAGTACTTC. This sequence encodes CSARHLITSGSPYEQYF.

This clonotype came up many times. One end of the junction fails to match germline, which may point to a read error. The chain employs TRBV4-3 and TRBJ2-7; TRBD2 agrees at 13 bases. This CDR3 contains 15 residues. Germline V gene data show CDR1 as LGHNA and CDR2 as YSLEER. CDR3: CASSQGTSGTYEQYF. The CDR3 DNA reads as TGTGCCAGCAGCCAAGGGACTAGCGGGACCTACGAGCAGTACTTC.

This clonotype was observed at least ten times. V usage is TRBV6-5 and J usage is TRBJ2-5; no clear D gene. CDR3 length: 15 residues. The V gene lost 6 bases and the J gene lost 2 bases, with 16 bases spanning the gap. Looked up from germline, CDR1 is MNHEY and CDR2 is SVGAGI. The CDR3 here is CASRAGVVSQETQYF. The CDR3 DNA reads as TGTGCCAGCAGGGCCGGTGTAGTTTCGCAAGAGACCCAGTACTTC.

This clonotype was seen many times. This chain connects TRBV7-2 to TRBJ1-1, with 7 nucleotides matching TRBD1. The CDR3 has 16 residues. The V and J ends lost 0 bases and 0 bases, in that order; junction bases with no gene match: 4. Germline CDR1 and CDR2: SGHTA and FQGNSA. The CDR3 coding sequence is TGTGCCAGCAGCTTAGCGACAGGGTTGATGAACACTGAAGCTTTCTTT. Translation: CASSLATGLMNTEAFF.

This clonotype has a count of ten or more. The CDR3 DNA sequence: TGCAGTGCTGGAAGACAGGGGGCACAAGAGACCCAGTACTTC. Translation gives CSAGRQGAQETQYF. The chain is built from TRBV20-1 and TRBJ2-5, with 10 nucleotides matching TRBD1. The CDR3 totals 14 residues. J gave up 2 bases and V 5 bases, and 5 bases lay outside the gene matches. Germline-derived CDR1 and CDR2 are DFQATT and SNEGSKA (reference sequence).

This clonotype was counted at least ten times. The chain has TRBV11-2 and TRBJ2-7, with D possibly being TRBD2 (5 bases). Per the germline V gene, CDR1 is SGHAT and CDR2 is FQNNGV. This CDR3 spans 16 amino acids. V was pared by 5 bases and J by 4 bases, with 21 bases between. CDR3 loop: CASSKGADVGVYEQYF. For the CDR3, the DNA is TGTGCCAGCAGCAAGGGAGCGGATGTCGGGGTGTACGAGCAGTACTTC.

This clonotype was seen a single time. This chain's CDR3 is CASSDPPNYGYTF. The CDR3 region has the DNA TGTGCCAGCAGTGACCCACCTAACTATGGCTACACCTTC. The chain has TRBV6-1 and TRBJ1-2; no reliable D call. This CDR3 is 13 amino acids long. Germline V gene lookup returns CDR1 MNHNS and CDR2 SASEGT. The ends were cut back, 3 bases at V and 0 bases at J, with 5 bases in the middle.

This clonotype has at least ten counts. The V gene is TRBV7-2, the J gene TRBJ2-5; D is perhaps TRBD2 (5 bases). CDR1 is SGHTA and CDR2 is FQGNSA in the germline V gene. The V end was cut by 2 bases, the J end by 5 bases, with 15 bases between. The CDR3 loop spans 15 amino acids. CDR3 protein: CASSLTVGVWETQYF. The CDR3 DNA follows: TGTGCCAGCAGCTTAACGGTCGGGGTGTGGGAGACCCAGTACTTC. The variable domain in full, completed from reference TRBV7-2 and TRBJ2-5, reads GAGVSQSPSNKVTEKGKDVELRCDPISGHTALYWYRQSLGQGLEFLIYFQGNSAPDKSGLPSDRFSAERTGGSVSTLTIQRTQQEDSAVYLCASSLTVGVWETQYFGPGTRLLVL.

As to this clonotype: Lacking the conserved final phenylalanine or tryptophan, this CDR3 likely reflects a read error. The DNA is omitted, as the CDR3 cannot be located on it reliably, and the CDR3 follows TCRdb's listing. The chain has TRBV12-3 or TRBV12-4 and TRBJ1-5; the table's D call, TRBD1, has no DNA check behind it. 15 amino acids form the CDR3, both terminal residues included. CDR3 loop: CASRFGTGGYQPQQL.